One and the same sample provided the 11 T cell receptor beta chains below, sequenced in a study of identical twins. TCRdb reanalysed the 5' RACE reads using MiXCR and keeps one entry per CDR3 protein. The repertoire holds about 520,000 distinct CDR3 sequences, roughly 21% seen once, with roughly 0.91% in the top ten. The same sample was also studied in work on T cells expressing NK-cell markers.

Sequencing input: CD4+ T cells sorted from blood. These receptors all stem from a woman between 18 and 30 years old in good health.

The chain joins TRBV7-2 to TRBJ1-5, with 7 bases that match TRBD1. V was pared by 5 bases and J by 3 bases, with 7 bases of the junction left unmatched. The CDR3 length is 15 residues. The germline gives CDR1 SGHTA, CDR2 FQGNSA. In nucleotides, the CDR3 is TGTGCCAGCAGCCCGCAACAGGGGAACAATCAGCCCCAGCATTTT. It translates to CASSPQQGNNQPQHF.

This clonotype was detected a few times. This chain uses TRBV20-1 with TRBJ2-1; 11 nucleotides agree with TRBD2. The CDR3 consists of 16 residues. Losses at the gene ends were 2 bases for V and 5 bases for J; bases not matched to a gene: 8. Per germline, CDR1 DFQATT and CDR2 SNEGSKA (reference sequence). CDR3 nucleotides: TGCAGTGCTAGATACCAACTAGCGGGAGAGAACAATGAGCAGTTCTTC. Its protein is CSARYQLAGENNEQFF.

This clonotype was picked up a small number of times. This chain connects TRBV6-1 to TRBJ2-1; D gene uncertain. This CDR3 comprises 15 residues. Deletions cut 8 bases from V and 5 bases from J, with 19 bases between. Germline lookup yields CDR1 MNHNS and CDR2 SASEGT. CDR3 coding DNA: TGTGCCAGCTCCCCATTTGGGCCCAAAAACAATGAGCAGTTCTTC. Translation gives CASSPFGPKNNEQFF.

The J gene is TRBJ2-2, the V gene TRBV19; 15 nucleotides agree with TRBD2. The V segment lost 4 bases and the J segment 6 bases; nucleotides outside the gene matches: 3. CDR1 is LNHDA, CDR2 SQIVND, per germline (reference sequence). The CDR3 is 16 amino acids. The CDR3 loop is CASSRGLAGGAGELFF. The CDR3 nucleotides read TGTGCCAGTAGTAGGGGACTAGCGGGAGGAGCCGGGGAGCTGTTTTTT.

This clonotype was observed a handful of times. The J gene is TRBJ2-1, the V gene TRBV3-1, with D unresolved. Looked up from germline, CDR1 is LGHDT and CDR2 is YNNKEL (reference sequence). V was pared by 1 base and J by 2 bases, with 6 bases between. This CDR3 comprises 14 residues. The CDR3 sequence: CASSQAGTYNEQFF. Written as DNA, the CDR3 is TGTGCCAGCAGCCAAGCCGGAACCTACAATGAGCAGTTCTTC.

The table lists this clonotype with a few counts. This chain connects TRBV6-1 to TRBJ1-1; 7 nucleotides match TRBD1. V shed 6 bases, J shed 3 bases, and the junction held 10 bases outside the gene matches. The CDR3 has 15 residues. Germline V gene lookup returns CDR1 MNHNS and CDR2 SASEGT. CDR3 bases: TGTGCCAGCAGGCTCAGACAGGGCTGGCACACTGAAGCTTTCTTT. Residues: CASRLRQGWHTEAFF.

This clonotype has a handful of counts. This rearrangement joins TRBV6-1 to TRBJ1-6; D not resolved. Trimming cost V 7 bases and J 10 bases, with 17 bases left between them. The germline V gene encodes CDR1 MNHNS and CDR2 SASEGT. The CDR3 loop spans 14 amino acids. CDR3 DNA sequence: TGTGCCAGCAACTTCCCCGGGTCAGGCTCACCCCTCCACTTT. Translated, it gives CASNFPGSGSPLHF.

The gene calls are TRBV4-2 and TRBJ2-5; 7 nucleotides line up with TRBD1. J was trimmed by 4 bases and V by 0 bases; bases with no gene match: 8. The CDR3 runs 16 residues. The germline V gene has CDR1 LGHNA and CDR2 YNFKEQ. CDR3 nucleotides: TGTGCCAGCAGCCAAGATATCGGAAGGGGGCCAGAGACCCAGTACTTC. The encoded protein is CASSQDIGRGPETQYF.

This clonotype was seen only a few times. The chain links TRBV7-9 to TRBJ2-1; the match to TRBD1 covers 7 bases. CDR3 length equals 15 residues. V trimming: 6 bases; J trimming: 4 bases; junction bases outside the gene matches: 9. Looked up from germline, CDR1 is SEHNR and CDR2 is FQNEAQ (reference sequence). The CDR3 is CASSPRQGKYNEQFF. CDR3 coding DNA: TGTGCCAGCAGTCCAAGACAGGGTAAATACAATGAGCAGTTCTTC.

This clonotype was picked up a small number of times. The chain employs TRBV4-3 and TRBJ2-2; possible D gene TRBD2, 6 bases. The germline V gene has CDR1 LGHNA and CDR2 YSLEER. The CDR3 covers 15 residues. V shed 2 bases and J shed 4 bases, with 11 bases lying between them. CDR3 protein: CASSQLGTSTGELFF. In nucleotides, the CDR3 is TGCGCCAGCAGCCAACTCGGGACTTCCACCGGGGAGCTGTTTTTT.

Only a few counts were recorded for this clonotype. This chain connects TRBV6-6 to TRBJ1-1, with unresolved D. V gave up 5 bases and J gave up 5 bases, with 6 bases separating them. Germline V CDR1 and CDR2: MNHNY, SVGAGI (reference sequence). CDR3 length equals 11 residues. The CDR3 nucleotides read TGTGCCAGCAGTAACCCGACTGAAGCTTTCTTT. Encoded protein: CASSNPTEAFF.